This note documents a single T cell receptor (beta chain) sequence. Its matching antigen is unknown. The data originate from a study of cytomegalovirus exposure and HLA in healthy donors. General study findings and limits: Specific recognition of CMV antigens was confirmed in vitro for three chains (all CMV-associated).

Germline V CDR1 and CDR2: MGHRA, YSYEKL. Deletions cut 0 bases from V and 2 bases from J, with 14 bases between. CDR3 length: 17 residues. Researchers ran the PCR with 60 Vbeta and 13 Jbeta primers. Some clones are missing from TCRdb's copy, which holds only in-frame ones; the method was immunoSEQ multiplex PCR. The data hold under 150,000 clones, with about 80% observed a single time. The receptor's source is a human donor in good health. Sequencing input: PBMCs. The V call is TRBV4-1, the J call TRBJ2-1; weak D call: TRBD2 (6 bases). In DNA form, the CDR3 reads TGCGCCAGCAGCCAAGATGATTGGGCGGGGACCTACAATGAGCAGTTCTTC. This codes for CASSQDDWAGTYNEQFF.